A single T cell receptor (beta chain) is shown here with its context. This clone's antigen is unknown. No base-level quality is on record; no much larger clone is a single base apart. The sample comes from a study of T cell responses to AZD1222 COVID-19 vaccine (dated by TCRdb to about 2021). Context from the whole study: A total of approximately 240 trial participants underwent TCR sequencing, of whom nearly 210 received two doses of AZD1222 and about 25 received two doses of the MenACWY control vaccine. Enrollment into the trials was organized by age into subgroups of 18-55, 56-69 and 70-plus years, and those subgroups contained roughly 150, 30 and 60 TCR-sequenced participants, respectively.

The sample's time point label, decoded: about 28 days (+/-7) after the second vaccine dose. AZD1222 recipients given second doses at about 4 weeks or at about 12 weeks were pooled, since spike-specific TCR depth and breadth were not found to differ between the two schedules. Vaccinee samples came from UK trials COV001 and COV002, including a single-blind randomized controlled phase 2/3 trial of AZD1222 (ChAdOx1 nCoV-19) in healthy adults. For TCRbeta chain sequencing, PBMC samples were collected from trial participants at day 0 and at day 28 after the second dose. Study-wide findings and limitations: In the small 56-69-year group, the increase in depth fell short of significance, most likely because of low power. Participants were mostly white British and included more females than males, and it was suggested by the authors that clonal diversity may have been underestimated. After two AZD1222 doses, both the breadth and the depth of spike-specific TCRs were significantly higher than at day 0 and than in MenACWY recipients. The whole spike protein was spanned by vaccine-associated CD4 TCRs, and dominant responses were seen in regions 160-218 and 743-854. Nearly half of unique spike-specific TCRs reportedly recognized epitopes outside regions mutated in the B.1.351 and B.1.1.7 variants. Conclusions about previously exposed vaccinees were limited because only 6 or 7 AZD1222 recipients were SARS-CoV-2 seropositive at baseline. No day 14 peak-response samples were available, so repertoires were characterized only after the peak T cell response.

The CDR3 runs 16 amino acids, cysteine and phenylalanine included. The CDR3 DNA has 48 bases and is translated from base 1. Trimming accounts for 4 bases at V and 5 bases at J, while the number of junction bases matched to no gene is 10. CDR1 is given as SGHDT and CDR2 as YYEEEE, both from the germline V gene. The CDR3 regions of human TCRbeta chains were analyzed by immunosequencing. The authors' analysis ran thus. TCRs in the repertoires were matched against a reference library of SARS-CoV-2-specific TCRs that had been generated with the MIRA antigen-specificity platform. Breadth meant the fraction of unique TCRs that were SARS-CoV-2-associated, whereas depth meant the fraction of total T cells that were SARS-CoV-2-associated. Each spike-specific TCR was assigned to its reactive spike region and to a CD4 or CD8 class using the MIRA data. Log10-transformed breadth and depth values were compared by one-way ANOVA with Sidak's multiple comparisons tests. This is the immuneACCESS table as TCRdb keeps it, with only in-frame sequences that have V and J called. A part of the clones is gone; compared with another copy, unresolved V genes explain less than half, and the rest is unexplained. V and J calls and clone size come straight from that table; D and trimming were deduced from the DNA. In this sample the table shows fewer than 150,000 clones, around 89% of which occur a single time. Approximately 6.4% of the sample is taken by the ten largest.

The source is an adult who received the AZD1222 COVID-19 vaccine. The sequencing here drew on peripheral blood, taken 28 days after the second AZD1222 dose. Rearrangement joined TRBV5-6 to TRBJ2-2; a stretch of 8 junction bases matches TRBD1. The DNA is TGTGCCAGCAGCAGCCAGACAGGGGTGTGGACCGGGGAGCTGTTTTTT. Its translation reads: CASSSQTGVWTGELFF.